The rows below give T cell receptor beta chains drawn from one sample of a study of B cell selection in AIRE deficiency. Produced via immunoSEQ multiplex PCR; TCRdb's table is partial and in-frame only. The sample contains some 27,000 clones, about 95% of which appear only once. Sample: CD4+CD127+ conventional T cells sorted from PBMCs. All receptors derive from a human donor in good health. CDR3s include the opening cysteine and the closing phenylalanine or tryptophan.

TRBV11-2 CASSPNSQETQYF
TRBV6-1 CASSLNLLGELFF
TRBV5-4 CASSLGSGVAKNIQYF
TRBV21-1 CASSNSWQGPNYGYTF
TRBV29-1 CSVENRSGRALLDEQFF
TRBV10-1 CASSGPGQGIDEQFF
TRBV5-1 CASSLEPGQGVGNEKLFF
TRBV5-6 CASSSLGQGNTEAFF
TRBV19 CASSITGPHYGYTF
TRBV4-1 CASSQDLAGEVDTQYF
TRBV6-7 CASSYTMTRVGNEQFF
TRBV9 CASSVVQNYGYTF
TRBV9 CASSVVSTDTQYF
TRBV5-4 CASSLSGASNYGYTF
TRBV5-4 CASSIGTSGRNTGELFF
TRBV19 CASSTTGTDPYEQYF
TRBV9 CASSVGLAGFQETQYF
TRBV21-1 CASSKAWGGDNEQFF
TRBV21-1 CASGKVQEITDTQYF
TRBV7-9 CASSWVADTQYF
TRBV28 CASSNGGRETQYF
TRBV19 CASSPSGTSYNEQFF
TRBV5-6 CASSFGTGGSNQPQHF
TRBV4-1 CASSHDRVPNGYTF
TRBV19 CASSIGTGAGYGYTF